The clone carrying this T cell receptor (beta chain) was counted once. The data are from a study of T cell changes during pregnancy in multiple sclerosis. CDR3 size: 18 residues. The germline gives CDR1 SGHVS, CDR2 FNYEAQ. V shed 2 bases and J shed 0 bases, with 17 bases lying between them. Profiling relied on immunoSEQ multiplex PCR, and the TCRdb table lists in-frame clones only, not all of them. The sample includes approximately 41,000 clones, 90% to 95% of them seen just once. The V and J genes are TRBV7-6 and TRBJ2-1, with a possible D match to TRBD1 (6 bases). This receptor was identified in a female donor in good health, enrolled as a control in a pregnancy study. The sample in question was CD4+ T cells from peripheral blood mononuclear cells, obtained in the second trimester of pregnancy. The CDR3: CASSLYRDVPGSYNEQFF. The CDR3 bases are TGTGCCAGCAGCTTATACAGGGATGTTCCCGGCTCCTACAATGAGCAGTTCTTC. The entire variable domain, with the rest obtained from reference TRBV7-6 and TRBJ2-1, is as follows: GAGVSQSPRYKVTKRGQDVALRCDPISGHVSLYWYRQALGQGPEFLTYFNYEAQQDKSGLPNDRFSAERPEGSISTLTIQRTEQRDSAMYRCASSLYRDVPGSYNEQFFGPGTRLTVL.